The next 14 T cell receptor beta chains were all read from a single sample in a study of blood T cell repertoires in COVID-19. Sequencing was performed with immunoSEQ multiplex PCR; in TCRdb, only in-frame clones are kept and a portion is missing. This table holds roughly 250,000 clones, 90% found once. The sequencing input was peripheral blood. These receptors originate from a woman in her thirties or forties with acute or convalescent COVID-19.

V and J are TRBV9 and TRBJ1-6; 9 nucleotides agree with TRBD1. Per germline, CDR1 SGDLS and CDR2 YYNGEE. V gave up 4 bases and J gave up 7 bases; unmatched junction bases: 6. This CDR3 is 15 amino acids long. Written as DNA, the CDR3 is TGTGCCAGCAGCCCGCGACAGGGGGGAAATTCACCCCTCCACTTT. This codes for CASSPRQGGNSPLHF.

The chain recombines TRBV5-1 with TRBJ2-3; 7 nucleotides match TRBD1. V lost 2 bases, J lost 2 bases, and 11 bases stayed unmatched. Germline V gene lookup returns CDR1 SGHRS and CDR2 YFSETQ. This CDR3 has 17 residues. CDR3 region: CASSFLRTGDLTDTQYF. The CDR3 DNA sequence: TGCGCCAGCAGCTTTCTACGTACAGGGGACCTCACAGATACGCAGTATTTT.

This clone has only one observation. This chain links TRBV18 with TRBJ1-2, with TRBD1 as a possible D gene (5 bases). CDR1 is KGHSH, CDR2 LQKENI, per germline. V lost 3 bases and J 4 bases, leaving 9 bases between the germline ends. The CDR3 runs to 13 residues. CDR3 bases: TGTGCCAGCTCACCGGACAAGAGCTATGGCTACACCTTC. Translation gives CASSPDKSYGYTF.

The rearrangement joins TRBV6-5 to TRBJ1-2, with 9 bases aligning to TRBD1. This CDR3 spans 13 amino acids. CDR1 is MNHEY and CDR2 is SVGAGI in the germline V gene. Trimming at V came to 4 bases and at J to 7 bases, leaving 4 bases not matched to a gene. CDR3 sequence (DNA): TGTGCCAGCAGTTTCAGGACAGGGGTTGGCTACACCTTC. The encoded protein is CASSFRTGVGYTF.

V gene TRBV5-1 combines with J gene TRBJ1-2; TRBD1 agrees at 9 bases. Germline lookup yields CDR1 SGHRS and CDR2 YFSETQ. This CDR3 is built from 14 residues. Unmatched junction bases numbered 5, after V lost 4 bases and J lost 4 bases. For the CDR3, the DNA is TGCGCCAGCAGCCAGGGACAGGGAGGCTATGGCTACACCTTC. This encodes CASSQGQGGYGYTF. The whole variable domain, filled in from reference TRBV5-1 and TRBJ1-2, reads KAGVTQTPRYLIKTRGQQVTLSCSPISGHRSVSWYQQTPGQGLQFLFEYFSETQRNKGNFPGRFSGRQFSNSRSEMNVSTLELGDSALYLCASSQGQGGYGYTFGSGTRLTVV.

V gene TRBV4-1 combines with J gene TRBJ1-5; D is unclear. Trimming pared 1 base from V and 4 bases from J, leaving 11 bases between. The CDR3 totals 15 residues. Germline CDR1 MGHRA, CDR2 YSYEKL. This CDR3 is CASSQGRQMNQPQHF. The DNA for the CDR3 is TGCGCCAGCAGCCAAGGTCGACAAATGAATCAGCCCCAGCATTTT.

The genes are TRBV5-4 and TRBJ1-5, with a weak D call TRBD1 (6 bases). This CDR3 has 14 residues. Germline V gene sequence: CDR1 SGHNT, CDR2 YYREEE (reference sequence). V lost 1 base to trimming and J lost 7 bases, with 12 bases between them. In nucleotides, the CDR3 is TGTGCCAGCAGCTTGATGGGGGCTGGACAGCCCCAGCATTTT. Its protein product is CASSLMGAGQPQHF.

This sequence joins TRBV5-6 and TRBJ2-5; D may be TRBD1 (5 bases). Trimming removed 6 bases from V and 1 base from J, with 10 bases in between. The CDR3 is 13 amino acids. CDR1 is SGHDT and CDR2 is YYEEEE in the germline V gene. Written as DNA, the CDR3 is TGTGCCAGCACCAGGGTTTTCCAAGAGACCCAGTACTTC. It is translated as CASTRVFQETQYF.

The chain links TRBV21-1 to TRBJ1-2; the table's D call of TRBD1 was not tested on the DNA. TRBV21-1 represents a pseudogene. The CDR3 loop spans 12 amino acids. This chain's CDR3 is CATTQGGYGYTF. For the CDR3, the DNA is TGTGCCACCACCCAGGGCGGCTATGGCTACACCTTC.

The chain combines TRBV11-2 with TRBJ1-1; the D gene is possibly TRBD1 (5 bases). Germline V gene data show CDR1 as SGHAT and CDR2 as FQNNGV. V gave up 5 bases and J gave up 5 bases, with 18 bases separating them. The CDR3 has 15 amino acids. CDR3 region: CASSPIMGGGTEAFF. The CDR3 DNA reads TGTGCCAGCAGCCCGATTATGGGCGGGGGTACTGAAGCTTTCTTT.

The V and J genes are TRBV4-1 and TRBJ1-2; the match to TRBD1 covers 8 bases. Germline CDR1 is MGHRA and CDR2 is YSYEKL. V shed 4 bases and J 1 base; nucleotides not matched to a gene: 5. The CDR3 is 15 amino acids. Here the CDR3 DNA reads TGCGCCAGCAGCCGAGGACAGGGACTTAACTATGGCTACACCTTC. Its protein product is CASSRGQGLNYGYTF.

A single count supports this clone. The chain has TRBV9 and TRBJ2-3, with TRBD1 identical over 7 bases. Germline-derived CDR1 and CDR2 are SGDLS and YYNGEE. V gave up 3 bases and J gave up 2 bases; unmatched junction bases: 6. The length of the CDR3 is 15 residues. This chain's CDR3 is CASSAAGGSTDTQYF. CDR3 sequence (DNA): TGTGCCAGCAGCGCAGCAGGGGGTTCCACAGATACGCAGTATTTT. The entire variable domain, with the rest obtained from reference TRBV9 and TRBJ2-3, is as follows: DSGVTQTPKHLITATGQRVTLRCSPRSGDLSVYWYQQSLDQGLQFLIQYYNGEERAKGNILERFSAQQFPDLHSELNLSSLELGDSALYFCASSAAGGSTDTQYFGPGTRLTVL.

This clone has only a few counts. V and J are TRBV15 and TRBJ1-2; 9 bases match TRBD1. V lost 1 base, J lost 6 bases, and 15 bases stayed unmatched. Per the germline V gene, CDR1 is LNHNV and CDR2 is YYDKDF (reference sequence). The CDR3 length is 18 residues. CDR3 bases: TGTGCCACCAGCAGAGGACCGGGACAGGGTACCCTTATGGATGGCTACACCTTC. Protein product: CATSRGPGQGTLMDGYTF. Using reference TRBV15 and TRBJ1-2 for the parts outside the CDR3, the full variable domain is DAMVIQNPRYQVTQFGKPVTLSCSQTLNHNVMYWYQQKSSQAPKLLFHYYDKDFNNEADTPDNFQSRRPNTSFCFLDIRSPGLGDTAMYLCATSRGPGQGTLMDGYTFGSGTRLTVV.

The rearrangement links TRBV19 to TRBJ1-2; D unclear. The CDR3 contains 12 residues. Germline CDR1 is LNHDA and CDR2 is SQIVND (reference sequence). The V gene lost 5 bases and the J gene lost 6 bases, with 10 bases spanning the gap. CDR3 nucleotide sequence: TGTGCCAGTAGTCGAAGCGCGGATGGCTACACCTTC. It codes for CASSRSADGYTF.